This TCR beta chain emerged from a study of blood T cell repertoires in COVID-19. The assay was immunoSEQ multiplex PCR, and TCRdb's table has in-frame clones only and misses some. The table includes 100,000 to 150,000 clones, 70% to 90% detected once. This clone has just one count. V was clipped by 1 base and J by 10 bases, with 11 bases between them. This CDR3 has 13 amino acids. The sequenced sample consisted of peripheral blood. The rearrangement joins TRBV12-3 or TRBV12-4 to TRBJ2-1; a weak D match, TRBD2 (6 bases). The clonotype comes from a man aged 55 to 70 with acute or convalescent COVID-19. The CDR3, as DNA: TGTGCCAGCAGTTTAGGCCTAGCGAGGGAGCAGTTCTTC. Protein sequence: CASSLGLAREQFF.